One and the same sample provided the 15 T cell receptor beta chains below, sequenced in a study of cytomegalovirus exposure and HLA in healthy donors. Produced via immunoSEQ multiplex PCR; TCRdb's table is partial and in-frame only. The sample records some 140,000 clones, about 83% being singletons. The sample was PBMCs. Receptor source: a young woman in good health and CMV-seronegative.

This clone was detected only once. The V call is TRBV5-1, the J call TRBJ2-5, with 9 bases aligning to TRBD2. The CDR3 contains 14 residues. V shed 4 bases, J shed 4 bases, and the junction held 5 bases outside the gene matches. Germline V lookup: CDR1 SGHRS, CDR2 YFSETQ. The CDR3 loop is CASSVQRGVETQYF. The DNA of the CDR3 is TGCGCCAGCAGCGTCCAGCGGGGGGTAGAGACCCAGTACTTC. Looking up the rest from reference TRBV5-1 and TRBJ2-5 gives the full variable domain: KAGVTQTPRYLIKTRGQQVTLSCSPISGHRSVSWYQQTPGQGLQFLFEYFSETQRNKGNFPGRFSGRQFSNSRSEMNVSTLELGDSALYLCASSVQRGVETQYFGPGTRLLVL.

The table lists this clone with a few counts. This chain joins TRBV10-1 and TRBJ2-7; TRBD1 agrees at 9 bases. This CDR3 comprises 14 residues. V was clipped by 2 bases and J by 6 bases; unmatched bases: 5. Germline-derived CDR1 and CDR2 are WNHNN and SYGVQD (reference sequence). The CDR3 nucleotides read TGCGCCAGCAGTGAGGATGGGACAGGGCGCGAGCAGTACTTC. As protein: CASSEDGTGREQYF.

The CDR3 protein is CASSRSNTEAFF. In nucleotides, the CDR3 is TGTGCCAGTAGTAGAAGCAACACTGAAGCTTTCTTT. The chain joins TRBV19 to TRBJ1-1; no definite D call. Trimming cost V 4 bases and J 2 bases, with 5 bases left between them. Germline V gene data show CDR1 as LNHDA and CDR2 as SQIVND (reference sequence). The CDR3 runs to 12 residues.

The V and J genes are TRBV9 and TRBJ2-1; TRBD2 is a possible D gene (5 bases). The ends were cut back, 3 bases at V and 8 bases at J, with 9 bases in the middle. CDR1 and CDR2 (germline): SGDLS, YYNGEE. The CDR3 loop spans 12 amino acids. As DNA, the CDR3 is TGTGCCAGCAGCGCCCGGGGTTATGAGCAGTTCTTC. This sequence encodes CASSARGYEQFF.

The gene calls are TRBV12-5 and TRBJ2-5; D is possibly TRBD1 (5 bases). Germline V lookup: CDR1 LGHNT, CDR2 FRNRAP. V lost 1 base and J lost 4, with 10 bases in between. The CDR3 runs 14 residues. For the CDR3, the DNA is TGTGCTAGTGGTTTGGGTCAGGGCGGAGAGACCCAGTACTTC. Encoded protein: CASGLGQGGETQYF.

CDR3 bases: TGTGCCTGGAGTTCAGGGACTAGCGGGTTTGAGACCCAGTACTTC. It specifies CAWSSGTSGFETQYF. This chain uses TRBV30 with TRBJ2-5; 12 bases line up with TRBD2. With 2 bases clipped from V and 5 bases from J, the junction kept 6 bases outside the gene matches. Looked up from germline, CDR1 is GTSNPN and CDR2 is SVGIG (reference sequence). The CDR3 loop spans 15 amino acids.

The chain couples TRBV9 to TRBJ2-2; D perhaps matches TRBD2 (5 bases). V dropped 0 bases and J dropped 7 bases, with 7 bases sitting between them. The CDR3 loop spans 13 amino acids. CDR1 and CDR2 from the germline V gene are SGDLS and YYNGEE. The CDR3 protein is CASSVAGFGELFF. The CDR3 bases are TGTGCCAGCAGCGTAGCGGGGTTCGGGGAGCTGTTTTTT.

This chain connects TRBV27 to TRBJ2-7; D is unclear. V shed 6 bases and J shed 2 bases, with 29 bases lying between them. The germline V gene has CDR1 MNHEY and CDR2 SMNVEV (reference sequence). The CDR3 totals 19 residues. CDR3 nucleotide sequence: TGTGCCAGCAGCTCCTTTCGGGTGGAGACCTGGAGCCGGCCCTACGAGCAGTACTTC. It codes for CASSSFRVETWSRPYEQYF.

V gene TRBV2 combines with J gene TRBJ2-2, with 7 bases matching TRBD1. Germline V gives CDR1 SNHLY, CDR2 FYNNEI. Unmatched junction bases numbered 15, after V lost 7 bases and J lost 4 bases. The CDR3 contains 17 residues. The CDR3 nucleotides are TGTGCCAGCACGCCGACAGGGCAAAGGATCCGCACCGGGGAGCTGTTTTTT. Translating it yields CASTPTGQRIRTGELFF.

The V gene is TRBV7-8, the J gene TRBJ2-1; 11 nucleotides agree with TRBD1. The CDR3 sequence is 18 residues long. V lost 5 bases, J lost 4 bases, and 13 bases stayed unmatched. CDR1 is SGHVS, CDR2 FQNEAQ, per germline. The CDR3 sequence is CASSQIISGTGGYNEQFF. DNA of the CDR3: TGTGCCAGCAGCCAAATCATTTCCGGGACAGGGGGTTACAATGAGCAGTTCTTC. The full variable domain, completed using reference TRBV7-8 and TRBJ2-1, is GAGVSQSPRYKVAKRGQDVALRCDPISGHVSLFWYQQALGQGPEFLTYFQNEAQLDKSGLPSDRFFAERPEGSVSTLKIQRTQQEDSAVYLCASSQIISGTGGYNEQFFGPGTRLTVL.

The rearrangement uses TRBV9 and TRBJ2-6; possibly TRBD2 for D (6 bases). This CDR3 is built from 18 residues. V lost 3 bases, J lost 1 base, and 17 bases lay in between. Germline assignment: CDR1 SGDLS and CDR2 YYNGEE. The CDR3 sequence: CASSGGEHGGSGANVLTF. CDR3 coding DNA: TGTGCCAGCAGCGGGGGGGAACACGGGGGTTCTGGGGCCAACGTCCTGACTTTC.

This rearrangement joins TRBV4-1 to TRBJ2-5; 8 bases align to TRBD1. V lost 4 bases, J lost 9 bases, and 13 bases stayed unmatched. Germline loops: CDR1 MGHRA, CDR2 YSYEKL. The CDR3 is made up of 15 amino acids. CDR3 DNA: TGCGCCAGCAGCCGAATTGGGACAGGCATCCAGGCCCAGTACTTC. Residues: CASSRIGTGIQAQYF.

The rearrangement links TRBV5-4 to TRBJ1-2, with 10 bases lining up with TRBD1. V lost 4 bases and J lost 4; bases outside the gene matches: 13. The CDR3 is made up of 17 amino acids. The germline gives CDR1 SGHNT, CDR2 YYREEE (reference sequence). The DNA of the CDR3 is TGTGCCAGCAGCAAGACAGGGGGCGTAGGGTCCAGCTATGGCTACACCTTC. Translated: CASSKTGGVGSSYGYTF.

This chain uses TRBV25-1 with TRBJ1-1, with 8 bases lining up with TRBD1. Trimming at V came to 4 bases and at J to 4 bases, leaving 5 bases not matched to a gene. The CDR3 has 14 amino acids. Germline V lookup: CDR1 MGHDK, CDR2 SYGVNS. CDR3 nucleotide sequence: TGTGCCAGCAGTGCTACAGGGGGGGGCACTGAAGCTTTCTTT. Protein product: CASSATGGGTEAFF.

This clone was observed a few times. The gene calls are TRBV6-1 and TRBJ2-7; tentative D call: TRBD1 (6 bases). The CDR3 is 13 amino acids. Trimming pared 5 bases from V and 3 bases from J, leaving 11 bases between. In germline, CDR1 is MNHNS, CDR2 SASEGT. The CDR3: CASSTGTNYEQYF. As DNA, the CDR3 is TGTGCCAGCAGTACCGGGACAAACTACGAGCAGTACTTC.